This T cell receptor (beta chain) was captured by sequencing in a study of CXCR3-negative and CXCR3-positive naive CD8 T cells. Whole-study results and caveats: No difference in surface CD5 was seen between naive subsets, and TCR strength was inferred from TRB CDR3 properties. For CXCR3-positive naive cells, TRB CDR3s were more hydrophobic than those of CXCR3-negative naive cells. Much lower diversity was found in memory CD8+ cells, while both naive subsets had comparably high diversity.

Concerning this clonotype: The antigen is unknown.

Naive CD8+ T cells had a CD45RO-CCR7+CD27+CD95- phenotype. UMI-labeled 5' RACE TRB cDNA libraries were prepared from the cells. TCRdb re-called the 5' RACE reads and catalogs CDR3 proteins one per entry, DNA excluded. The sample includes some 100,000 distinct CDR3 sequences. The CDR3 spans 16 residues. Germline V gene data show CDR1 as MNHEY and CDR2 as SVGAGI. The chain has TRBV6-5 and TRBJ2-2; no DNA is available, so the TRBD2 call from TCRdb remains unchecked. The clonotype was recovered from a human donor in good health. Some clones in this sample may be carry-over from other donors' samples. The sequenced sample consisted of naive CXCR3+ CD8+ T cells from blood. Subset specified: CD45RO-CCR7+CD27+CD95- naive CD8+ T cells expressing CXCR3 (TNR3+). This chain's CDR3 is CASSPGMSLNTGELFF.